These 8 T cell receptor beta chains originate from one sample sequenced in a study of blood T cell repertoires in COVID-19. Method: immunoSEQ multiplex PCR; TCRdb's copy keeps in-frame clones and lacks some. The sample gives under 200,000 clones, 65% to 85% of which show up once; less than 3.5% is in the top ten. Source material: peripheral blood. These receptor sequences come from a woman aged 60-75 years with acute or convalescent COVID-19.

The J gene is TRBJ2-1, the V gene TRBV2; 8 bases are shared with TRBD1. The CDR3 spans 16 residues. Losses at the gene ends were 6 bases for V and 7 bases for J; bases not matched to a gene: 14. Germline V lookup: CDR1 SNHLY, CDR2 FYNNEI. CDR3 in amino acids: CASRARQGLGGNEQFF. The DNA of the CDR3 is TGTGCCAGCAGAGCTAGACAGGGGCTGGGTGGTAATGAGCAGTTCTTC.

This chain joins TRBV6-1 and TRBJ1-6; TRBD1 is a possible D gene (6 bases). Trimming took off 0 bases at V and 4 bases at J, with 13 bases between the two ends. The CDR3 is 17 residues long. CDR1 is MNHNS and CDR2 is SASEGT in the germline V gene. CDR3 nucleotides: TGTGCCAGCAGTGAAGCTCTGGGGGCAGGGTATAATTCACCCCTCCACTTT. It is translated as CASSEALGAGYNSPLHF.

The gene calls are TRBV6-4 and TRBJ1-2; maybe TRBD1 (6 bases). Germline CDR1 and CDR2: MRHNA and SNTAGT. The CDR3 length is 16 residues. The V end was cut by 3 bases, the J end by 5 bases, with 19 bases between. The CDR3 DNA reads as TGTGCCAGCAGTGAGGCAGGGGACGGCTACTATTATGGCTACACCTTC. As protein: CASSEAGDGYYYGYTF.

The gene calls are TRBV29-1 and TRBJ1-2, with TRBD1 matching over 9 bases. This CDR3 is built from 14 residues. Per the germline V gene, CDR1 is SQVTM and CDR2 is ANQGSEA. The trim removed 5 bases at V and 2 bases at J, leaving 6 bases unmatched. The DNA for the CDR3 is TGCAGCGTTAGAGAGGGACAGGGCAACTATGGCTACACCTTC. Amino acid sequence: CSVREGQGNYGYTF. The full variable domain, with the rest looked up from reference TRBV29-1 and TRBJ1-2, is SAVISQKPSRDICQRGTSLTIQCQVDSQVTMMFWYRQQPGQSLTLIATANQGSEATYESGFVIDKFPISRPNLTFSTLTVSNMSPEDSSIYLCSVREGQGNYGYTFGSGTRLTVV.

V gene TRBV6-1 combines with J gene TRBJ2-7; TRBD2 matches 8 bases. The V and J ends lost 2 bases and 0 bases, in that order; junction bases with no gene match: 3. The CDR3 has 15 amino acids. Germline CDR1 and CDR2: MNHNS and SASEGT. The CDR3 region is CASSEFGGASYEQYF. In DNA form, the CDR3 reads TGTGCCAGCAGTGAATTCGGGGGGGCCTCCTACGAGCAGTACTTC.

The chain has TRBV5-1 and TRBJ1-4; 10 bases line up with TRBD1. The CDR3 has 14 amino acids. The V gene end was trimmed by 7 bases and the J gene end by 10 bases; junction bases not matched to a gene: 10. Germline V gene sequence: CDR1 SGHRS, CDR2 YFSETQ. DNA of the CDR3: TGCGCCAGCCAGACAGGGGGCTCCGGAGGAAAACTGTTTTTT. Residues: CASQTGGSGGKLFF.

A remark on this clone: This CDR3 is also generated by other DNA sequences in the sample. The DNA of the CDR3 is TGTGCCAGCAGTTACGGCCGGGGGGGCCACAATGAGCAGTTCTTC. Protein: CASSYGRGGHNEQFF. This chain uses TRBV6-5 with TRBJ2-1; 8 nucleotides match TRBD2. The germline V gene encodes CDR1 MNHEY and CDR2 SVGAGI. The CDR3 has 15 amino acids. V lost 2 bases, J lost 5 bases, and 5 bases stayed unmatched.

The V call is TRBV10-3, the J call TRBJ2-7, with 7 bases aligning to TRBD1. CDR1 is ENHRY and CDR2 is SYGVKD in the germline V gene. V gave up 7 bases and J gave up 1 base; unmatched junction bases: 10. The CDR3 is made up of 15 amino acids. CDR3 bases: TGTGCCATCACCGAAGGGCAGGGGGTTTCCTACGAGCAGTACTTC. It specifies CAITEGQGVSYEQYF.